This entry describes one T cell receptor (beta chain). Its antigen is currently not known. Base qualities are not at hand, and no much larger clone is one base apart. The collaborating institutions used their own protocols to collect whole blood in K2EDTA tubes. For TCRbeta analysis, collaborator samples were shipped as frozen whole blood, as isolated PBMCs, or as DNA extracted from either sample type. This sample was taken from a study of blood T cell repertoires in COVID-19 (TCRdb year 2020). Context from the whole study: The collaborator samples originated in the United States, Italy and Spain and spanned the acute and convalescent phases of COVID-19. The prospective study material was composed of cDNA or gDNA derived from T cells, B-cell-depleted T cells, or PBMCs. Subjects who had been exposed to COVID-19, were actively infected with it, or had recovered from it provided the deeply sampled blood TCRbeta repertoires that made up the dataset. A freely available public database, intended as a resource for researchers studying the immune response to SARS-CoV-2, is where the repertoires were released. Samples came from the ongoing ImmuneRACE study (first 160 participants) plus 1,254 subjects from 6 global collaborators. A de-identified subject ID, COVID-19 status, age in years and sex were almost always included in the sample metadata. Where available, HLA class I and class II types were taken from metadata supplied by the sample provider and were not determined by assay-based typing.

TCRbeta CDR3 regions were amplified from genomic DNA using the immunoSEQ Assay, a bias-controlled multiplex PCR. The study's own analysis went as follows. The number of nucleated cells in each sample was estimated from the amplification of reference gene primers within the assay. Sequence reads were collapsed and filtered to measure the absolute abundance of every unique TCRbeta CDR3 rearrangement. Productive Simpson clonality was computed per sample as the square root of Simpson's diversity index over productive rearrangements. TCRdb re-hosts the immuneACCESS table, in-frame sequences only. Its copies lack some clones; in the studies checked, an unresolved V gene accounts for under half of them, and the cause for the rest is not known. D and trimming were read from the DNA, whereas the V and J calls and clone size are those reported in that table. The sample profile shows 40,000 to 55,000 clones; approximately 90% of them were found once. The ten biggest clones cover around 15% of the sample.

The research as a whole found: How much clinical and demographic metadata was included differed by source and by participant, and the metadata was provided uncurated.

This receptor was taken from a man between 65 and 85 years old with active COVID-19. Sequenced: peripheral blood.

The CDR3 amino acid sequence is: CASSFTGGAPYEQYF. The DNA is as follows: TGTGCCAGCAGTTTTACAGGGGGCGCCCCATACGAGCAGTACTTC. The rearranged chain carries TRBV7-2 and TRBJ2-7; the central 9 bases match TRBD1. CDR1 is given as SGHTA and CDR2 as FQGNSA, both from the germline V gene. The germline V end is reduced by 6 bases and the J end by 4 bases; junction bases left unmatched: 10. The CDR3, cysteine through phenylalanine, is 15 amino acids long. The read is trimmed to its CDR3 DNA, 45 bases read in frame from base 1.